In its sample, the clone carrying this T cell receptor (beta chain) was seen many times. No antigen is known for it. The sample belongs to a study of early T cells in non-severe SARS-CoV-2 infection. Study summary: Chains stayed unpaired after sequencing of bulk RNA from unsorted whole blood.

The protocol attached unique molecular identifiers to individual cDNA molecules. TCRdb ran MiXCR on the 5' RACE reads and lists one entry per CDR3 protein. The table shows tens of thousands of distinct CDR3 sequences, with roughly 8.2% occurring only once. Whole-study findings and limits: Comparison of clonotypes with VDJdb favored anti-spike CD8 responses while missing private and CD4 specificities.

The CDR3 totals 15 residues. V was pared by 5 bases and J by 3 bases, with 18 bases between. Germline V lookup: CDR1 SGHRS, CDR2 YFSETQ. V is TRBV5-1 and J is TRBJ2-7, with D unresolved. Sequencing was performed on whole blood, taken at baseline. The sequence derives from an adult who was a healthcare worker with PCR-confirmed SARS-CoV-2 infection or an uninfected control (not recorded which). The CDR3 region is CASRSLSRAYYEQYF. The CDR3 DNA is TGCGCCAGCAGGTCACTCTCCCGGGCCTACTACGAGCAGTACTTC.